Listed below are T cell receptor beta chains from one sample, sequenced in a study of blood T cells in healthy people across ages. TCRdb recomputed calls from the 5' RACE reads with MiXCR, one row per CDR3 protein. Found here are more than 650,000 distinct CDR3 sequences, 25% to 30% of them singletons; the top ten hold 3%. These sequences were also reported in another study, on T cells of mothers and their children.

Sequencing input: blood. These receptors were obtained from a boy younger than 18 in good health. Each CDR3 is given with its conserved first and last residue. Fields, in order: clone size, V gene, CDR3 protein. Rows give clone size only sometimes, using once, few, many, or a class for an expanded clone.

NA	TRBV7-8	CASSFAGTVPYLQYF
NA	TRBV5-1	CASSDGGSYNEQFF
NA	TRBV20-1	CSAYGSGANVLTF
NA	TRBV19	CASRPGTGSGQPQHF
NA	TRBV14	CASGPYTDTQYF
NA	TRBV11-2	CASSPVRGSGNEQFF
few	TRBV11-2	CASSVAGETGELFF
few	TRBV12-3/TRBV12-4	CASSHSYNEQFF
few	TRBV28	CASRTGPRTGELFF
NA	TRBV28	CASSSAREGKQFF
once	TRBV28	CASSSIAGVIDTQYF
many	TRBV5-1	CASSLAGVGGQPQHF
few	TRBV20-1	CSASWSARPFNAGQPQHF
few	TRBV9	CASSAETGTGNTIYF
NA	TRBV29-1	CSVESRLGQGTYNEQFF
NA	TRBV12-3/TRBV12-4	CASSLPRADTQCF